Below are 9 T cell receptor beta chains sequenced from a single sample in a study of Ad26.COV2.S vaccination and SARS-CoV-2 variants. Treatment of the sample: around 19 received Ad26.COV2.S at low or high dose, single or two shots; several received placebo; per-sample allocation not given. After the first vaccine or placebo injection, samples were drawn on day 63. Generated by immunoSEQ multiplex PCR, the TCRdb table keeps only in-frame clones and is missing some. This sample has approximately 400,000 clones, with around 84% found just once. Specimen: peripheral blood, collected in a trial of Ad26.COV2.S vaccine versus placebo. All receptors come from a person aged 18-60 years who received the Ad26.COV2.S COVID-19 vaccine or a placebo.

This chain uses TRBV4-3 with TRBJ1-2, with 8 bases fitting TRBD1. The CDR3 covers 14 residues. Germline CDR1 is LGHNA and CDR2 is YSLEER. The junction had 2 bases not matched to a gene; V was cut back by 1 base and J by 4 bases. The CDR3 protein is CASSQADRVYGYTF. CDR3 DNA: TGCGCCAGCAGCCAAGCGGACAGGGTCTATGGCTACACCTTC.

The V gene is TRBV7-9, the J gene TRBJ2-3, with D uncertain. V lost 5 bases and J lost 7, with 10 bases in between. The germline V gene encodes CDR1 SEHNR and CDR2 FQNEAQ (reference sequence). The CDR3 spans 12 residues. The CDR3 bases are TGTGCCAGCAGCATTCGGGCATATACGCAGTATTTT. Translated, it gives CASSIRAYTQYF.

This rearrangement joins TRBV10-1 to TRBJ2-1; either TRBD1 or TRBD2 may supply D (5 bases each). The ends were cut back, 4 bases at V and 8 bases at J, with 9 bases in the middle. Looked up from germline, CDR1 is WNHNN and CDR2 is SYGVQD (reference sequence). This CDR3 comprises 12 residues. In DNA, the CDR3 is TGCGCCAGCAGTGTGTCGGGGCATGAGCAGTTCTTC. Amino acids: CASSVSGHEQFF.

V is TRBV5-1 and J is TRBJ2-3; TRBD2 aligns across 9 bases. Germline-derived CDR1 and CDR2 are SGHRS and YFSETQ. This CDR3 region has 16 residues. V trimming: 5 bases; J trimming: 2 bases; junction bases outside the gene matches: 9. Here the CDR3 reads CASSLGASGNTDTQYF. As DNA, the CDR3 is TGCGCCAGCAGTCTAGGTGCTAGCGGGAACACAGATACGCAGTATTTT.

The chain employs TRBV6-6 and TRBJ2-6; D remains ambiguous. This CDR3 comprises 14 residues. The V end was cut by 5 bases, the J end by 0 bases, with 5 bases between. Germline V gives CDR1 MNHNY, CDR2 SVGAGI (reference sequence). The CDR3, as DNA: TGTGCCAGCAGTCCACTCTCTGGGGCCAACGTCCTGACTTTC. Protein sequence: CASSPLSGANVLTF.

The CDR3 region has the DNA TGCGCCAGCAGCCGAGGGACCGGGACGGAGTACGAGCAGTACTTC. This codes for CASSRGTGTEYEQYF. The chain couples TRBV4-3 to TRBJ2-7; D may be TRBD1 or TRBD2 (5 bases each). The CDR3 totals 15 residues. The germline V gene has CDR1 LGHNA and CDR2 YSLEER. Trimming took off 4 bases at V and 4 bases at J, with 17 bases between the two ends.

This clone was counted a few times. The chain is built from TRBV4-3 and TRBJ1-1; D not certain. CDR3 length: 15 residues. From germline, CDR1 is LGHNA and CDR2 YSLEER. The germline V and J ends were trimmed by 1 base and 3 bases, with 12 bases remaining between them. The CDR3 reads CASSQAARWDTEAFF. CDR3 sequence (DNA): TGCGCCAGCAGCCAAGCTGCCCGTTGGGACACTGAAGCTTTCTTT.

This chain uses TRBV7-9 with TRBJ1-3; D is ambiguous. CDR1 is SEHNR, CDR2 FQNEAQ, per germline (reference sequence). The V end lost 0 bases, the J end lost 1 base, and 4 bases lay between the germline ends. CDR3 length: 14 residues. The DNA of the CDR3 is TGTGCCAGCAGCTTAGCATCGTCTGGAAACACCATATATTTT. As protein: CASSLASSGNTIYF.

The CDR3 coding sequence is TGTGCCAGTAGCCCAGGCCGAGTCAGCTCTGGAAACACCATATATTTT. Its translation: CASSPGRVSSGNTIYF. V usage is TRBV19 and J usage is TRBJ1-3; D remains ambiguous. Germline CDR1 and CDR2: LNHDA and SQIVND (reference sequence). The CDR3 length is 16 residues. V was shortened by 6 bases and J by 0 bases, with 15 bases between the two germline ends.